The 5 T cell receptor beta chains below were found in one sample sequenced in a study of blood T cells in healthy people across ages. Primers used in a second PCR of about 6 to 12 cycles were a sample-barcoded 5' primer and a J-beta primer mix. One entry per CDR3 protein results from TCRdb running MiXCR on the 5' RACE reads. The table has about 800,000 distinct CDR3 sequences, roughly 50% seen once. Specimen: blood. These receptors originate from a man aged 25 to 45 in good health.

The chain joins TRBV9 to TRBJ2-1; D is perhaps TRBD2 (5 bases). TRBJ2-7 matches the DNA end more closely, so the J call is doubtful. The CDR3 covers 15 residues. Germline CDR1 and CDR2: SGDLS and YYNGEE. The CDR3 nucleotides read TGTGCCAGCAGCGAGGACTCTAGCTCCTACAATGAGCAGTACTTC. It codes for CASSEDSSSYNEQYF.

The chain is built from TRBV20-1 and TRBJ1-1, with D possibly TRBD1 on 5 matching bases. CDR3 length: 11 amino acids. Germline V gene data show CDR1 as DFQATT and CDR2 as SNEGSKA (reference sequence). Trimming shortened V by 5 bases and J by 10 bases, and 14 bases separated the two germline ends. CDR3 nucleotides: TGCAGTGCTGGACCGGGGGGGGGAGCTTTCTTT. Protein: CSAGPGGGAFF.

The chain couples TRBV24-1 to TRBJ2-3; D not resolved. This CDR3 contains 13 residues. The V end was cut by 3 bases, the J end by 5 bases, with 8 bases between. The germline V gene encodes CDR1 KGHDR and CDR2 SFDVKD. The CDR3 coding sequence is TGTGCCACCAGTGATCGCAGTATAGATACGCAGTATTTT. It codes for CATSDRSIDTQYF.

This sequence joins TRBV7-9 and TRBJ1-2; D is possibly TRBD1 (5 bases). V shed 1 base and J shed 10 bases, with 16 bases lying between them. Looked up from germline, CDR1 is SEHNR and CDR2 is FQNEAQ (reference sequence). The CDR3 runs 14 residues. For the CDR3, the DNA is TGTGCCAGCAGCTTAGATTCAGCAGGGAGTGACTACACCTTC. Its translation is CASSLDSAGSDYTF. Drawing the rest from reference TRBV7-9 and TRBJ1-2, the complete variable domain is DTGVSQNPRHKITKRGQNVTFRCDPISEHNRLYWYRQTLGQGPEFLTYFQNEAQLEKSRLLSDRFSAERPKGSFSTLEIQRTEQGDSAMYLCASSLDSAGSDYTFGSGTRLTVV.

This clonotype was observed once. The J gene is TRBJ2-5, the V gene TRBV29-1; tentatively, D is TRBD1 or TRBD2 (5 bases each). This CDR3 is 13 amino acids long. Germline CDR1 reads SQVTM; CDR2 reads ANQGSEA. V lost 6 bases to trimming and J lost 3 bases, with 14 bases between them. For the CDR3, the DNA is TGCAGCGTCGCAAGGGACCTCAAAGAGACCCAGTACTTC. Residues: CSVARDLKETQYF.